This is a list of T cell receptor beta chains from one sample in a study of blood T cells in healthy people across ages. One entry per CDR3 protein results from TCRdb running MiXCR on the 5' RACE reads. The data hold roughly 1.5 million distinct CDR3 sequences, with 35% to 45% observed a single time. Source material: blood. Receptors were obtained from a woman aged 18-35 years in good health. Each CDR3 is given with its conserved first and last residue. The order of the fields is clone size, D gene, V gene, J gene, CDR3 protein, CDR3 DNA. D genes are given only for firm matches. Clone size is shown for a subset of rows, as once, few, many or a class of expanded clone.

clone size: few
D gene: -
V gene: TRBV6-5
J gene: TRBJ2-7
CDR3 protein: CASSSAISYEQYF
CDR3 DNA: TGTGCCAGCAGTTCGGCCATATCCTACGAGCAGTACTTC

clone size: many
D gene: -
V gene: TRBV30
J gene: TRBJ2-2
CDR3 protein: CAGLGSQHTGELFF
CDR3 DNA: TGTGCCGGACTCGGGTCTCAGCACACCGGGGAGCTGTTTTTT

clone size: -
D gene: -
V gene: TRBV20-1
J gene: TRBJ1-4
CDR3 protein: CSARLPGHYNEKLFF
CDR3 DNA: TGCAGTGCTAGATTGCCGGGCCATTATAATGAAAAACTGTTTTTT

clone size: -
D gene: TRBD2
V gene: TRBV20-1
J gene: TRBJ2-5
CDR3 protein: CSAIRRGGETQYF
CDR3 DNA: TGCAGTGCTATCCGTCGGGGAGGGGAGACCCAGTACTTC

clone size: -
D gene: -
V gene: TRBV6-4
J gene: TRBJ2-7
CDR3 protein: CASRTLRGANEQYF
CDR3 DNA: TGTGCCAGCAGGACCCTTAGGGGGGCGAATGAGCAGTACTTC

clone size: -
D gene: -
V gene: TRBV20-1
J gene: TRBJ2-5
CDR3 protein: CSARWLGQETQYF
CDR3 DNA: TGCAGTGCTAGATGGCTGGGCCAAGAGACCCAGTACTTC

clone size: -
D gene: -
V gene: TRBV7-9
J gene: TRBJ2-3
CDR3 protein: CASSLIRWGGTDTQYF
CDR3 DNA: TGTGCCAGCAGCTTAATTCGTTGGGGGGGCACAGATACGCAGTATTTT

clone size: -
D gene: TRBD1
V gene: TRBV11-2
J gene: TRBJ2-7
CDR3 protein: CASGSTGALIQYF
CDR3 DNA: TGTGCCAGCGGATCTACAGGGGCCCTCATCCAGTACTTC

clone size: once
D gene: TRBD2
V gene: TRBV7-2
J gene: TRBJ2-7
CDR3 protein: CASSLTRTSGSYEQYF
CDR3 DNA: TGTGCCAGCAGCTTAACTCGGACTAGCGGTTCCTACGAGCAGTACTTC

clone size: -
D gene: -
V gene: TRBV7-2
J gene: TRBJ2-5
CDR3 protein: CASSLVRWQETQYF
CDR3 DNA: TGTGCCAGCAGCTTAGTTCGGTGGCAAGAGACCCAGTACTTC

clone size: few
D gene: TRBD2
V gene: TRBV29-1
J gene: TRBJ2-5
CDR3 protein: CSVSSGYTQETQYF
CDR3 DNA: TGCAGCGTTTCTAGCGGGTACACCCAAGAGACCCAGTACTTC

clone size: few
D gene: -
V gene: TRBV3-1
J gene: TRBJ2-1
CDR3 protein: CASSQDLAKANEQFF
CDR3 DNA: TGTGCCAGCAGCCAAGATTTGGCAAAGGCCAATGAGCAGTTCTTC

clone size: many
D gene: TRBD1
V gene: TRBV12-3/TRBV12-4
J gene: TRBJ1-6
CDR3 protein: CASSLNRGNSPLHF
CDR3 DNA: TGTGCCAGCAGTTTGAACAGGGGAAACTCACCCCTCCACTTT

clone size: -
D gene: -
V gene: TRBV20-1
J gene: TRBJ2-2
CDR3 protein: CSAGGGPGELFF
CDR3 DNA: TGCAGTGCTGGTGGGGGACCCGGGGAGCTGTTTTTT

clone size: -
D gene: -
V gene: TRBV10-2
J gene: TRBJ1-1
CDR3 protein: CASSELGVTEAFF
CDR3 DNA: TGCGCCAGCAGTGAGTTAGGGGTGACTGAAGCTTTCTTT

clone size: -
D gene: -
V gene: TRBV9
J gene: TRBJ2-3
CDR3 protein: CASSVGMVSTDTQYF
CDR3 DNA: TGTGCCAGCAGCGTAGGAATGGTGTCCACAGATACGCAGTATTTT

clone size: few
D gene: TRBD1
V gene: TRBV10-3
J gene: TRBJ2-1
CDR3 protein: CATQPHTGVTEQFF
CDR3 DNA: TGTGCCACCCAACCCCACACAGGGGTCACTGAGCAGTTCTTC

clone size: -
D gene: -
V gene: TRBV20-1
J gene: TRBJ2-5
CDR3 protein: CSAPKAGQETQYF
CDR3 DNA: TGCAGTGCCCCTAAGGCGGGACAAGAGACCCAGTACTTC

clone size: -
D gene: -
V gene: TRBV4-1
J gene: TRBJ1-2
CDR3 protein: CASSPPRSYGYTF
CDR3 DNA: TGCGCCAGCAGCCCCCCGAGGTCCTATGGCTACACCTTC

clone size: -
D gene: TRBD2
V gene: TRBV12-3/TRBV12-4
J gene: TRBJ2-7
CDR3 protein: CASSFPGLAINEQYF
CDR3 DNA: TGTGCCAGCAGTTTTCCGGGACTAGCTATCAATGAGCAGTACTTC

clone size: -
D gene: TRBD1
V gene: TRBV11-2
J gene: TRBJ2-7
CDR3 protein: CASSLSLGQSSYEQYF
CDR3 DNA: TGTGCCAGCAGCTTAAGTCTGGGACAGAGCTCCTACGAGCAGTACTTC

clone size: few
D gene: TRBD1
V gene: TRBV5-5
J gene: TRBJ2-7
CDR3 protein: CASSLQTGKYEQYF
CDR3 DNA: TGTGCCAGCAGCTTGCAGACAGGGAAATACGAGCAGTACTTC

clone size: -
D gene: -
V gene: TRBV14
J gene: TRBJ2-7
CDR3 protein: CATKDNDEQYF
CDR3 DNA: TGTGCCACCAAGGACAACGACGAGCAGTACTTC

clone size: few
D gene: TRBD2
V gene: TRBV20-1
J gene: TRBJ2-3
CDR3 protein: CSGTVGREEDTQYF
CDR3 DNA: TGCAGTGGTACGGTGGGGCGGGAGGAAGATACGCAGTATTTT

clone size: few
D gene: -
V gene: TRBV7-9
J gene: TRBJ2-5
CDR3 protein: CASSPNGQRTQYF
CDR3 DNA: TGTGCCAGCAGCCCAAACGGACAGCGGACCCAGTACTTC

clone size: once
D gene: -
V gene: TRBV5-1
J gene: TRBJ2-7
CDR3 protein: CASSLESARFYNEQYF
CDR3 DNA: TGCGCCAGCAGCTTGGAATCCGCAAGATTCTACAATGAGCAGTACTTC

clone size: -
D gene: -
V gene: TRBV4-1
J gene: TRBJ2-1
CDR3 protein: CASSPDQGGGPGEQFF
CDR3 DNA: TGCGCCAGCAGCCCCGATCAGGGGGGGGGGCCGGGTGAGCAGTTCTTC

clone size: few
D gene: -
V gene: TRBV20-1
J gene: TRBJ1-1
CDR3 protein: CSASLWTEAFF
CDR3 DNA: TGCAGTGCTAGCCTCTGGACTGAAGCTTTCTTT

clone size: many
D gene: TRBD2
V gene: TRBV4-3
J gene: TRBJ2-3
CDR3 protein: CASSQDNSGTYTDTQYF
CDR3 DNA: TGCGCCAGCAGCCAAGATAACAGCGGGACTTACACAGATACGCAGTATTTT

clone size: many
D gene: -
V gene: TRBV11-2
J gene: TRBJ2-3
CDR3 protein: CASSALVGSTDTQYF
CDR3 DNA: TGTGCCAGCAGCGCTCTAGTCGGGAGCACAGATACGCAGTATTTT

clone size: -
D gene: TRBD2
V gene: TRBV5-6
J gene: TRBJ2-7
CDR3 protein: CASRRSGGQGSYNEQYF
CDR3 DNA: TGTGCCAGCAGACGTAGCGGGGGCCAGGGCTCCTACAATGAGCAGTACTTC

clone size: once
D gene: TRBD1
V gene: TRBV6-6
J gene: TRBJ2-3
CDR3 protein: CASSAPGTGTDTQYF
CDR3 DNA: TGTGCCAGCAGTGCTCCCGGGACAGGGACAGATACGCAGTATTTT

clone size: -
D gene: -
V gene: TRBV7-9
J gene: TRBJ1-1
CDR3 protein: CASSLMTQAFF
CDR3 DNA: TGTGCCAGCAGCTTAATGACCCAAGCTTTCTTT

clone size: -
D gene: TRBD1
V gene: TRBV20-1
J gene: TRBJ2-3
CDR3 protein: CSAGDETGGFADTQYF
CDR3 DNA: TGCAGTGCTGGGGATGAGACAGGGGGTTTTGCAGATACGCAGTATTTT

clone size: -
D gene: TRBD1
V gene: TRBV20-1
J gene: TRBJ1-5
CDR3 protein: CSARRQGAYQPQHF
CDR3 DNA: TGCAGTGCTAGGAGACAGGGGGCATATCAGCCCCAGCATTTT

clone size: -
D gene: -
V gene: TRBV16
J gene: TRBJ2-7
CDR3 protein: CASSQSLQAISRSYEQYF
CDR3 DNA: TGTGCCAGCAGCCAATCGCTACAGGCAATTTCACGCTCCTACGAGCAGTACTTC

clone size: -
D gene: -
V gene: TRBV5-5
J gene: TRBJ2-7
CDR3 protein: CASSLWPNYEQYF
CDR3 DNA: TGTGCCAGCAGCTTGTGGCCTAATTACGAGCAGTACTTC

clone size: -
D gene: TRBD2
V gene: TRBV4-2
J gene: TRBJ2-7
CDR3 protein: CASSHQLAGSGDEQYF
CDR3 DNA: TGTGCCAGCAGCCATCAACTAGCGGGCTCTGGGGATGAGCAGTACTTC

clone size: -
D gene: -
V gene: TRBV29-1
J gene: TRBJ2-1
CDR3 protein: CSVGLVADNEQFF
CDR3 DNA: TGCAGCGTTGGATTAGTTGCCGACAATGAGCAGTTCTTC

clone size: -
D gene: -
V gene: TRBV12-3/TRBV12-4
J gene: TRBJ1-4
CDR3 protein: CASSLRDREGKLFF
CDR3 DNA: TGTGCCAGCAGTTTAAGGGACCGAGAGGGAAAACTGTTTTTT

clone size: few
D gene: -
V gene: TRBV20-1
J gene: TRBJ2-3
CDR3 protein: CSARDRGGVDTQYF
CDR3 DNA: TGCAGTGCTAGAGATCGTGGAGGGGTGGATACGCAGTATTTT

clone size: -
D gene: -
V gene: TRBV11-2
J gene: TRBJ2-7
CDR3 protein: CASSHRTAINEQYF
CDR3 DNA: TGTGCCAGCAGCCACCGGACAGCAATCAACGAGCAGTACTTC